The clone carrying this T cell receptor beta chain was counted only a few times. The data originate from a study of blood T cell repertoires in COVID-19. This table comes from immunoSEQ multiplex PCR, and its TCRdb copy is limited to in-frame clones, with some not included. The sample gives 200,000 or so clones, 70% to 90% of which show up once; approximately 11% is in the top ten. The CDR3 consists of 16 residues. V gene TRBV21-1 combines with J gene TRBJ2-2; TRBD1 was called by the table and not checked on the DNA. TRBV21-1 is reported as a pseudogene. The TCR was taken from a human donor with active or convalescent COVID-19. The donor label of this sample is uncertain. The sample was peripheral blood. CDR3 in DNA: TGTGCCAGCAGCAAAGAAAGGACACCCAGGACCGGGGAGCTGTTTTTT. Translated: CASSKERTPRTGELFF.